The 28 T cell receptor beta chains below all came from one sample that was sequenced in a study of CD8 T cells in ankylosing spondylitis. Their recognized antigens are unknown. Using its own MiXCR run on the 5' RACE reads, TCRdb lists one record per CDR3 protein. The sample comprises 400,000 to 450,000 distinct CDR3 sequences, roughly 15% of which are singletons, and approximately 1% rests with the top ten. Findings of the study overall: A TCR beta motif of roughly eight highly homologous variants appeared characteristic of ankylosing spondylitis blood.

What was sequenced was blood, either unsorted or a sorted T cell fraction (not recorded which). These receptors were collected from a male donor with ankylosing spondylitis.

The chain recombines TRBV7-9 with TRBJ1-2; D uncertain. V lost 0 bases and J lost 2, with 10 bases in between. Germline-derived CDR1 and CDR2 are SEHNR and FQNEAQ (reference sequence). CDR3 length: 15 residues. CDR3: CASSLADGTNYGYTF. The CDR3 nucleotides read TGTGCCAGCAGCTTAGCCGACGGCACGAACTATGGCTACACCTTC.

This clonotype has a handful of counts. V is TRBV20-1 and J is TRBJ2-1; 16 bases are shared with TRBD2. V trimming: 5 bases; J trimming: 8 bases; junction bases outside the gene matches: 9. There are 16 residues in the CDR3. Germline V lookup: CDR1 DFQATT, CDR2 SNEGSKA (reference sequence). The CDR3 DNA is TGCAGTGCTCTTGGGACTAGCGGGAGGGGTGCGGATGAGCAGTTCTTC. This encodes CSALGTSGRGADEQFF.

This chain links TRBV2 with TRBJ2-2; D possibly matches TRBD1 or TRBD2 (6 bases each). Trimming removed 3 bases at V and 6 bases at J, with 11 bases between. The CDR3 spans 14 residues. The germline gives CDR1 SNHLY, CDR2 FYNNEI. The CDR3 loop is CASSDGGASGELFF. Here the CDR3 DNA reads TGTGCCAGCAGTGACGGGGGCGCGTCCGGGGAGCTGTTTTTT.

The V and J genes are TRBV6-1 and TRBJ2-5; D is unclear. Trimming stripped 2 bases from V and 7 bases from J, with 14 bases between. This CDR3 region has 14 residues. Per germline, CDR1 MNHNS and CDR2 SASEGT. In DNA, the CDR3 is TGTGCCAGCAGTGAAACGGCCGGCCTTGGGACCCAGTACTTC. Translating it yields CASSETAGLGTQYF.

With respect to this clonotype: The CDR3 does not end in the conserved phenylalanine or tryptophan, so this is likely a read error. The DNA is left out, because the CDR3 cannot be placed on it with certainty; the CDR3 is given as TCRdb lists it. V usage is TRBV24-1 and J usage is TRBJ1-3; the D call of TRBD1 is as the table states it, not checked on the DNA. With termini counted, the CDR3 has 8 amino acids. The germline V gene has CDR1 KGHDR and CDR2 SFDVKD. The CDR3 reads CATKTPGR.

The CDR3 region has the DNA TGCAGTGCTACCCTAGCGGGGGGCAACAATGAGCAGTTCTTC. As protein: CSATLAGGNNEQFF. J is TRBJ2-1 and V is TRBV20-1, with 11 positions matching TRBD2. V was pared by 4 bases and J by 5 bases, with 4 bases of the junction left unmatched. Germline CDR1 is DFQATT and CDR2 is SNEGSKA (reference sequence). The CDR3 is 14 residues long.

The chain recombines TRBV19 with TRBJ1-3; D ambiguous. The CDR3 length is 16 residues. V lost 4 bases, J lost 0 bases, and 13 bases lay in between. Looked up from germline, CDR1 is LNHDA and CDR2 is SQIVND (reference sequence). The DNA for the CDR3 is TGTGCCAGTAGTACCGTCGGACGGGGCTCTGGAAACACCATATATTTT. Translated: CASSTVGRGSGNTIYF.

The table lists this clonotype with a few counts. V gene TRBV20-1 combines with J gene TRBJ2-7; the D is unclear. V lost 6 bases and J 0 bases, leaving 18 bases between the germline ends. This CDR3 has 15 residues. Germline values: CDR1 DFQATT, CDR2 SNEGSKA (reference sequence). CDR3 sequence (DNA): TGCAGTGCCGTAAGGTTCGGCGGAAGCTCCTACGAGCAGTACTTC. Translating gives CSAVRFGGSSYEQYF.

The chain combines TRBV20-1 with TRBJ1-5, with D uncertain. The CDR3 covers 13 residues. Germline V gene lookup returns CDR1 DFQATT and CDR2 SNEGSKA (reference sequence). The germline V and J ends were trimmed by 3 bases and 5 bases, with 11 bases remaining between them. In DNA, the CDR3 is TGCAGTGCTAGGAAAGGGAACGATCAGCCCCAGCATTTT. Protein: CSARKGNDQPQHF.

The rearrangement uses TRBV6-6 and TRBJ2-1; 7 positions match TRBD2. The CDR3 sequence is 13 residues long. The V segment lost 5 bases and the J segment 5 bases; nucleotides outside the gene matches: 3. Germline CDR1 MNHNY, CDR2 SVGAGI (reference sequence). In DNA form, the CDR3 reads TGTGCCAGCAGTCCTCGGGGGGACAATGAGCAGTTCTTC. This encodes CASSPRGDNEQFF.

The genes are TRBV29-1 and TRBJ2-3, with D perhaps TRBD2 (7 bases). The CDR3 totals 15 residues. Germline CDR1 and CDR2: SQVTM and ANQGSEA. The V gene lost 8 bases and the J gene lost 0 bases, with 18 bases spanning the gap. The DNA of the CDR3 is TGCAGCATGACAGGAGCTAGCGGAAGCACAGATACGCAGTATTTT. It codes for CSMTGASGSTDTQYF.

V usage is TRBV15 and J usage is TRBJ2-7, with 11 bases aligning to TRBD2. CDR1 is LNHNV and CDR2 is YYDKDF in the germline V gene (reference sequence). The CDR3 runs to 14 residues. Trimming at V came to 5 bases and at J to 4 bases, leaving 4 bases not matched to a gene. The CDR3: CATSAGTSGYEQYF. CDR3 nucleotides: TGTGCCACCAGCGCCGGGACTAGCGGATACGAGCAGTACTTC.

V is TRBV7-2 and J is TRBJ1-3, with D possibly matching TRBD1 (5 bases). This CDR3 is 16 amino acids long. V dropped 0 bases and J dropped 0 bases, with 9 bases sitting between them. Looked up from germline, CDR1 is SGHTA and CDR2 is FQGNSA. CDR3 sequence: CASSLAPGLSGNTIYF. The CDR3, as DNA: TGTGCCAGCAGCTTAGCGCCGGGACTCTCTGGAAACACCATATATTTT.

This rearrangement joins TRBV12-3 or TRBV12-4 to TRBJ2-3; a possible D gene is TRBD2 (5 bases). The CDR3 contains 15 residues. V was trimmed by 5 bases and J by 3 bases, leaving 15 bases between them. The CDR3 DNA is TGTGCCAGCAGTCCCCTGGCCGGGGTAACAGATACGCAGTATTTT. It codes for CASSPLAGVTDTQYF.

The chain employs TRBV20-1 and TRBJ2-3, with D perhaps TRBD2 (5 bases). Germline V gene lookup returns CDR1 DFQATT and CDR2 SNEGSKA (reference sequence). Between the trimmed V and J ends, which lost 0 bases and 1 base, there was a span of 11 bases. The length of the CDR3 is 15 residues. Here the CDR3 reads CSARDPGSGTDTQYF. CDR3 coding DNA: TGCAGTGCTAGAGATCCGGGGTCGGGCACAGATACGCAGTATTTT.

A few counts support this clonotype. CDR3: CSVELVAGGPDTQYF. CDR3 nucleotide sequence: TGCAGCGTCGAATTGGTGGCGGGGGGCCCGGATACGCAGTATTTT. The chain combines TRBV29-1 with TRBJ2-3, with TRBD2 identical over 8 bases. Germline CDR1 SQVTM, CDR2 ANQGSEA. J lost 6 bases, V lost 6 bases, and 14 bases had no gene match. CDR3 length: 15 amino acids.

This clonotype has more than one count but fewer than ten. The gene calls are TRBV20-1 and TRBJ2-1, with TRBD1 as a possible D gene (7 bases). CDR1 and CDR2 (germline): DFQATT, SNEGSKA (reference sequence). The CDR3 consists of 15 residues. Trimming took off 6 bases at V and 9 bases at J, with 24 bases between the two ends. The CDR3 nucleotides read TGCAGTGCCGGCCGGGGGCAGGGGGTATCTGGTGAGCAGTTCTTC. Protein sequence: CSAGRGQGVSGEQFF.

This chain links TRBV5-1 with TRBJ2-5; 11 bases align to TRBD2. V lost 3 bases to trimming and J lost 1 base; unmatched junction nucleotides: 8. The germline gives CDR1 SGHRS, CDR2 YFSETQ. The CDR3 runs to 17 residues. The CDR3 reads CASSSSGTSGFQETQYF. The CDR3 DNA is TGCGCCAGCAGCTCGTCCGGGACTAGCGGTTTCCAAGAGACCCAGTACTTC.

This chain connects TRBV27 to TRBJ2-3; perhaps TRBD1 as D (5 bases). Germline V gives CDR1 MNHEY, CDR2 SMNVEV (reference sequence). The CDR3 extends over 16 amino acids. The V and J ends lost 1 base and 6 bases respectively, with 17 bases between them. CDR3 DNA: TGTGCCAGCAGTTTATTCTCGACAGTCACCGCCGATACGCAGTATTTT. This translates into CASSLFSTVTADTQYF.

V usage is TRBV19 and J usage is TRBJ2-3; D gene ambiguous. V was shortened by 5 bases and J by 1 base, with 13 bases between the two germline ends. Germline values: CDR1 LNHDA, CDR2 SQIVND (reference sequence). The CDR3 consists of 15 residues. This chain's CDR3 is CASSPRAQGTDTQYF. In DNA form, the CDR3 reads TGTGCCAGTAGTCCACGAGCTCAGGGCACAGATACGCAGTATTTT. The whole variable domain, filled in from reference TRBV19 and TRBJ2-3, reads DGGITQSPKYLFRKEGQNVTLSCEQNLNHDAMYWYRQDPGQGLRLIYYSQIVNDFQKGDIAEGYSVSREKKESFPLTVTSAQKNPTAFYLCASSPRAQGTDTQYFGPGTRLTVL.

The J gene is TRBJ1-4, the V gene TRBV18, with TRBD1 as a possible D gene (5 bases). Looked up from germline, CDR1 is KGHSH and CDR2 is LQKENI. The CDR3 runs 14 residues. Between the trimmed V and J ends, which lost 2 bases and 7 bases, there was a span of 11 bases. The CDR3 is CASSPGHGREKLFF. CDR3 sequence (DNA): TGTGCCAGCTCACCAGGACACGGGCGTGAAAAACTGTTTTTT.

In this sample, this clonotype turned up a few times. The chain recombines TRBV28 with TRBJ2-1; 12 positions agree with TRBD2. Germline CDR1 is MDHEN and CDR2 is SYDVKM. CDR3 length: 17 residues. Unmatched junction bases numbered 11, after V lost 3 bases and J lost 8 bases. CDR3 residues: CASSFPGLAGGNYEQFF. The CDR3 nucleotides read TGTGCCAGCAGTTTCCCGGGACTAGCGGGTGGTAACTATGAGCAGTTCTTC.

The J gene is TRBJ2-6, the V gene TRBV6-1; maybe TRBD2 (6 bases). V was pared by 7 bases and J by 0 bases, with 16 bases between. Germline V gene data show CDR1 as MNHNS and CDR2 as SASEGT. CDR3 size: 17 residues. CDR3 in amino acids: CASTRSGLSSGANVLTF. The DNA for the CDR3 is TGTGCCAGCACCCGATCGGGACTTTCCTCTGGGGCCAACGTCCTGACTTTC.

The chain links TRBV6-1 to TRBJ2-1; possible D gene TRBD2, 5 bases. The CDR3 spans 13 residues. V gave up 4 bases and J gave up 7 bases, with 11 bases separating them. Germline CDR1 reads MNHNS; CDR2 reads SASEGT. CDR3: CASSVRGWNEQFF. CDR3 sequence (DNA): TGTGCCAGCAGTGTTCGGGGTTGGAATGAGCAGTTCTTC.

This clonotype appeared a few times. The CDR3 coding sequence is TGTGCCATCAGTGAGTCAGGGGCACTAGCGGGAGCGACAGATACGCAGTATTTT. Translation gives CAISESGALAGATDTQYF. The chain employs TRBV10-3 and TRBJ2-3, with 11 positions matching TRBD2. Unmatched junction bases numbered 8, after V lost 0 bases and J lost 3 bases. CDR1 ENHRY and CDR2 SYGVKD come from the germline V gene. The CDR3 is made up of 18 amino acids.

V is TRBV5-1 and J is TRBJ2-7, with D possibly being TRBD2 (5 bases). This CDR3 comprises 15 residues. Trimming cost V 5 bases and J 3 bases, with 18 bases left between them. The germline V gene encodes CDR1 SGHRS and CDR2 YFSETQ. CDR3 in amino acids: CASRRTASIDYEQYF. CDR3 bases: TGCGCCAGCAGGAGGACGGCTAGCATTGACTACGAGCAGTACTTC.

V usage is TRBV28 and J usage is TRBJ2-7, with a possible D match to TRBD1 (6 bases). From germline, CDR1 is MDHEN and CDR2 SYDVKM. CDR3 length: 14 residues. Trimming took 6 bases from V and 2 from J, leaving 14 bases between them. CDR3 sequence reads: CASRSDRPPYEQYF. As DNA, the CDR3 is TGTGCCAGCAGATCCGACAGGCCCCCCTACGAGCAGTACTTC.

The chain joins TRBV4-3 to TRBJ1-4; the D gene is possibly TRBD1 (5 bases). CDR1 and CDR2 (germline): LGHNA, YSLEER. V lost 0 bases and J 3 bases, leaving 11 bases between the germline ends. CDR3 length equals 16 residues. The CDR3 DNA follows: TGCGCCAGCAGCCAAGATCGGGGCAGCGCTAATGAAAAACTGTTTTTT. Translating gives CASSQDRGSANEKLFF.